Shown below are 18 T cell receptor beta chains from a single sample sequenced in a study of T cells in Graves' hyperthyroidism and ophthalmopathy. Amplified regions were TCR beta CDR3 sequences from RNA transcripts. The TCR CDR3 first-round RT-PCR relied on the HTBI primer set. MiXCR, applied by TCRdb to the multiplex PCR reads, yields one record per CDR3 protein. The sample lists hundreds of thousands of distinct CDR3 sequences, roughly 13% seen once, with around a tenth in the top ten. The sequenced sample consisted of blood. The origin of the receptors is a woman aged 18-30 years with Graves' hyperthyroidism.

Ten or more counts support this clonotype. The DNA of the CDR3 is TGTGCCAGCAGAACTGGGCGGGGGGCGTACAATGAGCAGTTCTTC. It specifies CASRTGRGAYNEQFF. The rearrangement uses TRBV6-1 and TRBJ2-1, with 8 nucleotides matching TRBD2. Germline V gene lookup returns CDR1 MNHNS and CDR2 SASEGT. J lost 4 bases, V lost 6 bases, and 8 bases had no gene match. This CDR3 contains 15 residues.

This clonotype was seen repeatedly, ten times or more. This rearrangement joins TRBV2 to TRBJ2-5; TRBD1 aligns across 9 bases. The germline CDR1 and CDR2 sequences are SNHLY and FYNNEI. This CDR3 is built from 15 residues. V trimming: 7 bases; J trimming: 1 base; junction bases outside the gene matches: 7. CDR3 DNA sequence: TGTGCCAGCAACAAACAGGGGGCTGTCCAAGAGACCCAGTACTTC. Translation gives CASNKQGAVQETQYF.

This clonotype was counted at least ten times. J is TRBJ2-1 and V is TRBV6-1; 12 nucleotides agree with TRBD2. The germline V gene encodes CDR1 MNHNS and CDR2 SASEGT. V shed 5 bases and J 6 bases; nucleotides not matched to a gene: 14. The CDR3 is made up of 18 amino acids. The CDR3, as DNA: TGTGCCAGCAGTAGACAGCCCCATCTAGCGGGAGGGCCCAATGAGCAGTTCTTC. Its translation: CASSRQPHLAGGPNEQFF.

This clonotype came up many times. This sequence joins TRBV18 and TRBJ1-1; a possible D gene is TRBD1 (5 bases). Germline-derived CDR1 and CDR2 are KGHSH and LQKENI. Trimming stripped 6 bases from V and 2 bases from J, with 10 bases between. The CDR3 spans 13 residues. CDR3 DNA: TGTGCCAGCTCCTCGGACATAAACACTGAAGCTTTCTTT. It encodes CASSSDINTEAFF.

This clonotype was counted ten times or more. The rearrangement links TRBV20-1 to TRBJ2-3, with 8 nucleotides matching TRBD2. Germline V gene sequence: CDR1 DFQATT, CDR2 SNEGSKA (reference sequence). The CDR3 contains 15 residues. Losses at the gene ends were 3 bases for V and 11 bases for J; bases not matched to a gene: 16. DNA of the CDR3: TGCAGTGCTAGGAGGTGGCGGGGGGAGGTAACGGAGCAGTATTTT. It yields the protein CSARRWRGEVTEQYF.

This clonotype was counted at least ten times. Here the CDR3 reads CASSLGPPLGEQYF. In nucleotides, the CDR3 is TGTGCCAGCAGCTTGGGGCCCCCTTTGGGGGAGCAGTACTTC. V usage is TRBV5-6 and J usage is TRBJ2-7, with no clear D. Trimming pared 0 bases from V and 7 bases from J, leaving 14 bases between. This CDR3 comprises 14 residues. From germline, CDR1 is SGHDT and CDR2 YYEEEE.

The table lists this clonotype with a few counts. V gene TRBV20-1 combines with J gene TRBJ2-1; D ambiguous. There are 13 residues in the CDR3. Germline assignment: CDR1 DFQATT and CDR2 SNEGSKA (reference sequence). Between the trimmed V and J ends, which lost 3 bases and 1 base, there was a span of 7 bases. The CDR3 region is CSASGDSYNEQFF. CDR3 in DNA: TGCAGTGCTAGCGGAGATTCCTACAATGAGCAGTTCTTC.

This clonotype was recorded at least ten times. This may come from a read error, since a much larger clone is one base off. The CDR3 DNA sequence: TGTGCCACCCGGGACTGGAACTCCTACAATGAGCAGTTCTTC. Its protein product is CATRDWNSYNEQFF. The rearrangement links TRBV10-3 to TRBJ2-1; tentative D call: TRBD2 (6 bases). Trimming left V 10 bases short and J 0 bases short, with 13 bases between. Germline V CDR1 and CDR2: ENHRY, SYGVKD. The CDR3 runs 14 residues.

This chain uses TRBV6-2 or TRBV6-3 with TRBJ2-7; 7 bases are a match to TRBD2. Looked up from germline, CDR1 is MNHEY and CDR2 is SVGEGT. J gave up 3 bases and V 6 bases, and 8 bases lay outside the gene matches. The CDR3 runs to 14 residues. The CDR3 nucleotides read TGTGCCAGCAGAGGGAGGGGCCCTGACTACGAGCAGTACTTC. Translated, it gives CASRGRGPDYEQYF.

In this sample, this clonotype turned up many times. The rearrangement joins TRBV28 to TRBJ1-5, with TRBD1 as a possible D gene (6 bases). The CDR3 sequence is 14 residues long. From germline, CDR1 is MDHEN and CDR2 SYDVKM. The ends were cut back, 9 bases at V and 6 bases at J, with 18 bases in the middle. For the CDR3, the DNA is TGTGCCAGTCGACGGCAGGGGTCTACTCAGCCCCAGCATTTT. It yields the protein CASRRQGSTQPQHF. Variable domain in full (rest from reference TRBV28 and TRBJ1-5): DVKVTQSSRYLVKRTGEKVFLECVQDMDHENMFWYRQDPGLGLRLIYFSYDVKMKEKGDIPEGYSVSREKKERFSLILESASTNQTSMYLCASRRQGSTQPQHFGDGTRLSIL.

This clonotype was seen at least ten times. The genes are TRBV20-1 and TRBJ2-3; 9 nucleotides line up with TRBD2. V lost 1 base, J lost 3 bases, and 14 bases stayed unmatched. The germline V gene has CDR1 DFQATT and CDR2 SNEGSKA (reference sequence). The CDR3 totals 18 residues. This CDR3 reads CSARGASGTPGGTDTQYF. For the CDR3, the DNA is TGCAGTGCTAGAGGGGCTAGCGGGACCCCTGGGGGGACAGATACGCAGTATTTT.

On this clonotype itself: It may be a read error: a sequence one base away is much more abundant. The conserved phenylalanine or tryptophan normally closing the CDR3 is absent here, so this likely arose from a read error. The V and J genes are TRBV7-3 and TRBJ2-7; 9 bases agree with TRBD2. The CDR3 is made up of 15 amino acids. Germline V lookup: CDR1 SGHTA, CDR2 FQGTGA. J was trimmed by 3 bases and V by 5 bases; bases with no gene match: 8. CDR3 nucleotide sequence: TGTGCCAGCAGCGTAGGGGCTAGCGGGATCTACGAGCAGTACCTC. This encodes CASSVGASGIYEQYL.

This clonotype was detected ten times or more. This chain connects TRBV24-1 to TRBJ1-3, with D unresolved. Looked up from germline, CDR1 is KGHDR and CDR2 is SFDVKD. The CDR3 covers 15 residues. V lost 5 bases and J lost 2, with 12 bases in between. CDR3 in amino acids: CATSGPPGPGNTIYF. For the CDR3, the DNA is TGTGCCACCAGTGGTCCACCGGGCCCTGGAAACACCATATATTTT.

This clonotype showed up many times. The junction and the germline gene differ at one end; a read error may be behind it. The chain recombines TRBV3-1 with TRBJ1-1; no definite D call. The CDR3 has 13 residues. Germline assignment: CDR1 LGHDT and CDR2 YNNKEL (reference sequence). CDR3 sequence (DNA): TGTGCCAGCAGCCTACCCGGCCAGGCTGAAACTTTCTTT. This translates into CASSLPGQAETFF. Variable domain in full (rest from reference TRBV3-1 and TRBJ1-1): DTAVSQTPKYLVTQMGNDKSIKCEQNLGHDTMYWYKQDSKKFLKIMFSYNNKELIINETVPNRFSPKSPDKAHLNLHINSLELGDSAVYFCASSLPGQAETFFGQGTRLTVV.

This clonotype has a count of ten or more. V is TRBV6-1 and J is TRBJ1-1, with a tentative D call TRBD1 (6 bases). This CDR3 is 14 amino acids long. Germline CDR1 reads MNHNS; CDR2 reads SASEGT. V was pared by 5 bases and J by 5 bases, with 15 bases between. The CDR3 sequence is CASSRVEGGTEAFF. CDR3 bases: TGTGCCAGCAGTCGGGTTGAGGGGGGAACTGAAGCTTTCTTT.

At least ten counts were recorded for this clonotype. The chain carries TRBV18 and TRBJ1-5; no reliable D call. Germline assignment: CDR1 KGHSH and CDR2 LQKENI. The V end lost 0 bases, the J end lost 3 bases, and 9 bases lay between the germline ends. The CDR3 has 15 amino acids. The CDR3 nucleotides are TGTGCCAGCTCACCACCAGGCAGCTTCAATCAGCCCCAGCATTTT. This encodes CASSPPGSFNQPQHF.

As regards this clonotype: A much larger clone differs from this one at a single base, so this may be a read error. CDR3: CSVGAGRAFF. The DNA of the CDR3 is TGCAGCGTTGGGGCAGGGAGGGCTTTCTTT. The V call is TRBV29-1, the J call TRBJ1-1, with D maybe TRBD1 (5 bases). V gave up 4 bases and J gave up 11 bases, with 11 bases separating them. Germline CDR1 and CDR2: SQVTM and ANQGSEA. CDR3 size: 10 residues.

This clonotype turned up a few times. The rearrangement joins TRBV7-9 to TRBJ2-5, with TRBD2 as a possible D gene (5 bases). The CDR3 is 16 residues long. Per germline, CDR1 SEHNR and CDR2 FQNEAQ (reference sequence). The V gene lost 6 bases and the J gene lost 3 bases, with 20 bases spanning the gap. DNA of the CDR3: TGTGCCAGCAGTTCTAATCAAGGAGGCGGCGAAGAGACCCAGTACTTC. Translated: CASSSNQGGGEETQYF.